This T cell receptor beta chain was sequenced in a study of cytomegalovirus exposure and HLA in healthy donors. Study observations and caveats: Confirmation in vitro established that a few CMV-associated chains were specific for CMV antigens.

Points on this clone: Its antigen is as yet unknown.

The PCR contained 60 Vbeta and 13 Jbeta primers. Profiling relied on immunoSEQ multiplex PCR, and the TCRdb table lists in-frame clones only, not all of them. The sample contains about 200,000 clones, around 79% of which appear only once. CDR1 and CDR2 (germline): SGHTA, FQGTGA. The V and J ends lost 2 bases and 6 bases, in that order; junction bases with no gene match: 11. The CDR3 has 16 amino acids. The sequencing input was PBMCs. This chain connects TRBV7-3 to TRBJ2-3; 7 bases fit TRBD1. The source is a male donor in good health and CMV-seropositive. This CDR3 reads CASSLRQGRGADTQYF. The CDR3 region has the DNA TGTGCCAGCAGCTTACGACAGGGTAGGGGAGCTGATACGCAGTATTTT.